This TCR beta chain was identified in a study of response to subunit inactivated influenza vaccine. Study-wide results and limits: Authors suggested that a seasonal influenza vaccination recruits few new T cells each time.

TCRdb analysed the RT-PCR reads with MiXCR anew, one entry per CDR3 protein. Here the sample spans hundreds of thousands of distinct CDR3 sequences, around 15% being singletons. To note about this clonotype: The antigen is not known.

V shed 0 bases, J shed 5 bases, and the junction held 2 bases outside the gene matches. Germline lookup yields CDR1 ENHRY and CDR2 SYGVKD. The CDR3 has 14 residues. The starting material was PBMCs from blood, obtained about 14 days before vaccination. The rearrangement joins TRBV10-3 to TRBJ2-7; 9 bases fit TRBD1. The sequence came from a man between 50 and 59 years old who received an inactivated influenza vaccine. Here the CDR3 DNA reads TGTGCCATCAGTGAGTCGGGGACAGGGAACGAGCAGTACTTC. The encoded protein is CAISESGTGNEQYF.